Below are 20 T cell receptor beta chains sequenced from a single sample in a study of cytomegalovirus exposure and HLA in healthy donors. The PCR made use of 60 Vbeta and 13 Jbeta primers. Method: immunoSEQ multiplex PCR; TCRdb's copy keeps in-frame clones and lacks some. The repertoire holds approximately 240,000 clones, with about 80% as singletons. The sample was PBMCs. These TCRs come from a woman aged 40 to 50 in good health and CMV-seronegative.

The chain's CDR3 is CASSSKQGAETEAFF. In DNA, the CDR3 is TGCGCCAGCAGCTCAAAACAGGGGGCGGAAACTGAAGCTTTCTTT. The V and J genes are TRBV5-1 and TRBJ1-1; 9 positions match TRBD1. V was pared by 3 bases and J by 5 bases, with 8 bases of the junction left unmatched. This CDR3 spans 15 amino acids. Germline V gives CDR1 SGHRS, CDR2 YFSETQ.

V is TRBV29-1 and J is TRBJ1-1; D might be TRBD1 (5 bases). Trimming stripped 4 bases from V and 3 bases from J, with 12 bases between. Germline-derived CDR1 and CDR2 are SQVTM and ANQGSEA. The CDR3 runs 13 residues. CDR3 sequence: CSVVGAGYTEAFF. The CDR3 region has the DNA TGCAGCGTTGTAGGGGCTGGATACACTGAAGCTTTCTTT.

The J gene is TRBJ2-2, the V gene TRBV6-5; D is perhaps TRBD2 (6 bases). Germline CDR1 is MNHEY and CDR2 is SVGAGI. Deletions cut 6 bases from V and 3 bases from J, with 11 bases between. The CDR3 sequence is 14 residues long. CDR3 sequence (DNA): TGTGCCAGCAGCCCTCCGGGGGACACCGGGGAGCTGTTTTTT. Translating it yields CASSPPGDTGELFF.

The V gene is TRBV6-6, the J gene TRBJ2-1; possible D gene TRBD2, 6 bases. The V end was cut by 5 bases, the J end by 10 bases, with 15 bases between. The V gene's germline CDR1 is MNHNY and CDR2 SVGAGI (reference sequence). The CDR3 extends over 13 amino acids. In DNA, the CDR3 is TGTGCCAGCAGTCGGGACTTCCCTGAGGAGCAGTTCTTC. This sequence encodes CASSRDFPEEQFF.

This rearrangement joins TRBV5-4 to TRBJ1-1, with 7 bases identical to TRBD1. This CDR3 comprises 14 residues. Germline CDR1 reads SGHNT; CDR2 reads YYREEE (reference sequence). Unmatched junction bases numbered 6, after V lost 7 bases and J lost 0 bases. DNA of the CDR3: TGTGCCAGCGGACCCGGGACAGTGAACACTGAAGCTTTCTTT. Amino acid sequence: CASGPGTVNTEAFF.

V gene TRBV10-3 combines with J gene TRBJ1-2; the D gene is possibly TRBD1 (5 bases). Between the trimmed V and J ends, which lost 6 bases and 6 bases, there was a span of 29 bases. This CDR3 contains 18 residues. Germline V gene data show CDR1 as ENHRY and CDR2 as SYGVKD. The CDR3 loop reads CAISPHEGQTDRWNGYTF. In DNA, the CDR3 is TGTGCCATCAGCCCCCACGAAGGGCAAACCGACAGATGGAATGGCTACACCTTC.

The CDR3 DNA sequence: TGTGCCAGCAGCTTCGAGGTCGCGTGGGACACTGAAGCTTTCTTT. It is translated as CASSFEVAWDTEAFF. The chain has TRBV11-1 and TRBJ1-1; no definite D call. V lost 3 bases, J lost 3 bases, and 14 bases lay in between. Looked up from germline, CDR1 is SGHAT and CDR2 is FQDESV (reference sequence). The CDR3 spans 15 residues.

The V call is TRBV2, the J call TRBJ2-5; TRBD2 might be the D (6 bases). The J call may be mistaken, given a closer DNA end match to TRBJ2-7. In germline, CDR1 is SNHLY, CDR2 FYNNEI. This CDR3 is 14 amino acids long. The CDR3 DNA follows: TGTGCCAGCAGTCGAGCCGGGAGAACCTACGAGCAGTACTTC. It is translated as CASSRAGRTYEQYF.

This clone was counted between two and nine times. The rearrangement links TRBV14 to TRBJ2-2; tentatively, D is TRBD2 (5 bases). This CDR3 region has 17 residues. Trimming shortened V by 0 bases and J by 1 base, and 12 bases separated the two germline ends. Germline V CDR1 and CDR2: SGHDN, FVKESK. The CDR3 DNA sequence: TGTGCCAGCAGCCAAGATACCCCAGCGGTGAACACCGGGGAGCTGTTTTTT. Translating gives CASSQDTPAVNTGELFF.

The rearrangement uses TRBV6-5 and TRBJ2-7; D gene unclear. Trimming removed 2 bases from V and 6 bases from J, with 11 bases in between. The CDR3 consists of 13 residues. The germline CDR1 and CDR2 sequences are MNHEY and SVGAGI. CDR3 sequence (DNA): TGTGCCAGCAGTTACCTGGCGGCTCGCGAGCAGTACTTC. Translation gives CASSYLAAREQYF.

V gene TRBV6-5 combines with J gene TRBJ2-1; D is unclear. Trimming cost V 4 bases and J 2 bases, with 6 bases left between them. Germline loops: CDR1 MNHEY, CDR2 SVGAGI. The length of the CDR3 is 13 residues. The CDR3 DNA sequence: TGTGCCAGCAGTTTCCCTCCCTACAATGAGCAGTTCTTC. It translates to CASSFPPYNEQFF.

There are a few counts of this clone. The chain carries TRBV12-5 and TRBJ1-2; 8 positions match TRBD1. Germline values: CDR1 LGHNT, CDR2 FRNRAP. The CDR3 totals 14 residues. V dropped 5 bases and J dropped 4; count of bases not matched to a gene: 6. CDR3: CASGIQGEVYGYTF. As DNA, the CDR3 is TGTGCTAGTGGTATACAGGGGGAGGTCTATGGCTACACCTTC.

J is TRBJ2-7 and V is TRBV6-5, with TRBD1 matching over 9 bases. This CDR3 spans 14 amino acids. The germline V gene has CDR1 MNHEY and CDR2 SVGAGI. With 8 bases clipped from V and 7 bases from J, the junction kept 12 bases outside the gene matches. In DNA, the CDR3 is TGTGCCAGCGGGGACCGGGACAGGGAAGGGGAGCAGTACTTC. Protein sequence: CASGDRDREGEQYF.

This chain links TRBV7-2 with TRBJ2-7, with a possible D match to TRBD1 (5 bases). The germline V gene encodes CDR1 SGHTA and CDR2 FQGNSA. Trimming cost V 3 bases and J 2 bases, with 11 bases left between them. The CDR3 sequence is 14 residues long. The CDR3 DNA reads as TGTGCCAGCAGCTTCCGTGGGGCCACCTACGAGCAGTACTTC. Its translation: CASSFRGATYEQYF.

J is TRBJ1-2 and V is TRBV2, with 8 bases fitting TRBD1. Germline trimming cut 7 bases from V and 5 bases from J; bases unmatched to any gene: 3. CDR1 is SNHLY and CDR2 is FYNNEI in the germline V gene. The CDR3 is made up of 12 amino acids. DNA for the CDR3: TGTGCCAGCAACGGACAGGGATATGGCTACACCTTC. Protein: CASNGQGYGYTF.

About this clone itself: At one of its ends the junction is not consistent with the germline gene, which may arise from a read error. The chain recombines TRBV9 with TRBJ1-1; TRBD1 aligns across 7 bases. The CDR3 runs to 12 residues. Germline CDR1 and CDR2: SGDLS and YYNGEE. The CDR3 DNA sequence: TGTGCCAGCAGCCCCGCCGGGACAGCTTCTTACTTT. The encoded protein is CASSPAGTASYF.

J is TRBJ1-2 and V is TRBV29-1; a possible D gene is TRBD1 (6 bases). V gave up 2 bases and J gave up 3 bases, with 10 bases separating them. Germline values: CDR1 SQVTM, CDR2 ANQGSEA. This CDR3 has 13 residues. The CDR3 reads CSVERRQDYGYTF. In DNA form, the CDR3 reads TGCAGCGTTGAAAGGCGACAGGACTATGGCTACACCTTC.

This chain uses TRBV9 with TRBJ1-1; 9 bases fit TRBD1. Trimming removed 3 bases from V and 1 base from J; junction bases left unmatched: 13. The CDR3 runs 18 residues. CDR1 and CDR2 (germline): SGDLS, YYNGEE. This CDR3 reads CASSAGGRQGGKNTEAFF. The CDR3, as DNA: TGTGCCAGCAGCGCCGGGGGCCGACAGGGGGGGAAGAACACTGAAGCTTTCTTT.

The chain couples TRBV6-4 to TRBJ1-2, with 8 bases fitting TRBD1. Germline assignment: CDR1 MRHNA and CDR2 SNTAGT. The V gene end was trimmed by 2 bases and the J gene end by 8 bases; junction bases not matched to a gene: 1. This CDR3 is 12 amino acids long. In nucleotides, the CDR3 is TGTGCCAGCAGTGACACAGGGGGAGGCTACACCTTC. This sequence encodes CASSDTGGGYTF.

The V gene is TRBV19, the J gene TRBJ2-7; TRBD1 aligns across 8 bases. The CDR3 has 11 residues. Germline lookup yields CDR1 LNHDA and CDR2 SQIVND (reference sequence). Trimming took 8 bases from V and 7 from J; bases not matched to a gene: 4. CDR3 amino acids: CASSGGWEQYF. The CDR3 nucleotides read TGTGCCAGTTCAGGGGGCTGGGAGCAGTACTTC.